The present T cell receptor (beta chain) was sequenced within a study of blood T cell repertoires in COVID-19. Turning to the study itself: Samples taken during acute and convalescent COVID-19 were collected in the United States, Italy and Spain. PBMCs, B-cell-depleted T cells, or T cells provided the cDNA or gDNA that made up the material.

Per the original data handling: The authors estimated nucleated cell counts from reference gene primer amplification. This table comes from immunoSEQ multiplex PCR, and its TCRdb copy is limited to in-frame clones, with some not included. That table is the source of V, J and clone size, and D and trimming were worked out from the DNA. The sample shows over 250,000 clones, around 89% of them seen only once. V dropped 1 base and J dropped 1; count of bases not matched to a gene: 5. This CDR3 is built from 18 residues. CDR1 is KGHDR, CDR2 SFDVKD, per germline. V and J are TRBV24-1 and TRBJ2-2; 10 bases map to TRBD2. This receptor was identified in a man in his 60s who had recovered from COVID-19. Sample: peripheral blood. Here the CDR3 DNA reads TGTGCCACCAGTGATTTTATAGCGGGGGGACTGAACACCGGGGAGCTGTTTTTT. Its protein product is CATSDFIAGGLNTGELFF.